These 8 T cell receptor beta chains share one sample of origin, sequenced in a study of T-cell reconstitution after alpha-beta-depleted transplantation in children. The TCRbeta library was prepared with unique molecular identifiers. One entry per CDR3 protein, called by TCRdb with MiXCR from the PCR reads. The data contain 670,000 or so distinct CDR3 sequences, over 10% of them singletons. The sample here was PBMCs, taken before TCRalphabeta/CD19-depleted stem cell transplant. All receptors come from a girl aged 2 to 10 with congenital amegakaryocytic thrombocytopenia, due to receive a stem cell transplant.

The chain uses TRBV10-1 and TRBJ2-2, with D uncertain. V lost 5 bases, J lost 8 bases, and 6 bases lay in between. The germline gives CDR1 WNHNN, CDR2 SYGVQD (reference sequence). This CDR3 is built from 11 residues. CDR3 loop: CASSNRGELFF. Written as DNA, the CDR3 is TGCGCCAGCAGTAACCGGGGGGAGCTGTTTTTT.

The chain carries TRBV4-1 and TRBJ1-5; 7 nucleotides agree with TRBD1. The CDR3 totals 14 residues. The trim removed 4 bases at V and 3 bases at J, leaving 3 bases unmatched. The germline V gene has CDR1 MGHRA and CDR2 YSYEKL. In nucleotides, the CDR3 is TGCGCCAGCAGCCTGAGGGGGCTCAATCAGCCCCAGCATTTT. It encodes CASSLRGLNQPQHF.

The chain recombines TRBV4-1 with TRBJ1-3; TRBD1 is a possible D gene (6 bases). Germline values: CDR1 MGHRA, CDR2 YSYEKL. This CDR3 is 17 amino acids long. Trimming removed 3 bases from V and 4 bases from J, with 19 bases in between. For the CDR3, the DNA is TGCGCCAGCAGCCATCTAGGGCGGGGGGCGACCGGAAACACCATATATTTT. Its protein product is CASSHLGRGATGNTIYF.

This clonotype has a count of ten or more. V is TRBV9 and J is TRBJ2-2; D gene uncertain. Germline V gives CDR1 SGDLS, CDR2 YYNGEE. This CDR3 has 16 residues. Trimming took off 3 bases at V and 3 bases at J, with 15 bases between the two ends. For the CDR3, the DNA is TGTGCCAGCAGCGCCAACAGCAGGCCCGACACCGGGGAGCTGTTTTTT. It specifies CASSANSRPDTGELFF.

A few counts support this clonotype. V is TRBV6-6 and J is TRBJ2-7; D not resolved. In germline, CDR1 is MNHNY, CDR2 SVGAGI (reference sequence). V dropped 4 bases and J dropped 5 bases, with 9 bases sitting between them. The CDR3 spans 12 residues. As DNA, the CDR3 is TGTGCCAGCAGTTGGAGACTGGACGAGCAGTACTTC. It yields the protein CASSWRLDEQYF.

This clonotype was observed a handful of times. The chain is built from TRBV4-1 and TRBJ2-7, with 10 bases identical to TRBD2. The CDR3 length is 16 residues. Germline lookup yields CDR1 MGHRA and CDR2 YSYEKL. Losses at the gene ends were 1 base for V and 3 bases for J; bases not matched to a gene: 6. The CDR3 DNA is TGCGCCAGCAGCCAAGCAGCAGCGGGAGGGTTCTACGAGCAGTACTTC. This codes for CASSQAAAGGFYEQYF.

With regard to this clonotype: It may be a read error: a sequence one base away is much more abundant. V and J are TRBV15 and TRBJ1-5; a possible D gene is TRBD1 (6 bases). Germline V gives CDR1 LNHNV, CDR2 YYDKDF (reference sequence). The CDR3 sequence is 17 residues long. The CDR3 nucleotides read TGTGCCACCAGCAGAGGACTAGGGGGGAAATTTGAACAGCCCCAGCCTTTT. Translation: CATSRGLGGKFEQPQPF.

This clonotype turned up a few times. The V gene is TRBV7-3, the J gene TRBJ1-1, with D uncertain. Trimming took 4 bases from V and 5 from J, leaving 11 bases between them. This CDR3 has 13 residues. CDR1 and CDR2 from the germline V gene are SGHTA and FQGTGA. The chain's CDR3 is CASSSRGITEAFF. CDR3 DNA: TGTGCCAGCAGCTCCCGGGGAATTACTGAAGCTTTCTTT.